This entry concerns a single TCR beta chain. Its antigen is unknown. This sample was included in a study of cytomegalovirus exposure and HLA in healthy donors. Unmatched junction bases numbered 9, after V lost 2 bases and J lost 4 bases. Germline V gene lookup returns CDR1 SGHRS and CDR2 YFSETQ. The CDR3 is made up of 16 amino acids. The PCR ran on 60 Vbeta and 13 Jbeta primers. Assay: immunoSEQ multiplex PCR; the TCRdb copy retains only in-frame clones and omits some. The repertoire holds about 77,000 clones, 75% to 80% seen once, with about 3.5% in the top ten. Study results and caveats: Analysis was carried out at a later point, and it linked a missense DCLRE1C variant to TCR beta V- and J-gene trimming.

The sequence derives from a man in his forties or fifties in good health and CMV-seronegative. The chain couples TRBV5-1 to TRBJ1-5; 7 bases map to TRBD1. Material: PBMCs. Here the CDR3 reads CASSLGGSLTNQPQHF. The CDR3 nucleotides read TGCGCCAGCAGCTTAGGGGGCAGTTTAACGAATCAGCCCCAGCATTTT.